This T cell receptor beta chain was identified in a study of blood T cells in healthy people across ages (dated by TCRdb to between 2015 and 2017). Regarding the study in general: Template switching captured roughly one uniquely barcoded TCR beta cDNA molecule per two T cells in model experiments. The study measured age-related changes in TCR beta repertoire diversity using deep sequencing normalized with unique cDNA molecular identifiers. Donors were grouped into four age groups: young (average 16 years), middle-aged (roughly 38), aged (about 60) and long-lived (approximately 78). To avoid experimental bias, donors of different ages were randomly spread across the sequencing lanes. Using the same blood draw, the study looked at two additional independent replicas of 1 million unique cDNA reads for two donors, one aged 18 to 30 and the other aged 80 or older. Results and caveats for the whole study, not just this receptor: Estimates of total diversity based on one million sequenced T cells were regarded as lower bounds and as underestimates. As age increased, observed TCR beta diversity per million T cells dropped in a roughly linear way, and a significant reduction was already evident by age 40. Because profiling used bulk unsorted PBMCs, naive and antigen-experienced compartments could not be compared conclusively. Because the CMV infection status of the donors was unknown, age-related changes in expanded clonotypes may potentially have been confounded. Compared with the aged group, the long-lived group had more naive CD4+ T cells, fewer expanded clones and increased TCR diversity, a pattern suggesting age selection. A strong correlation was found between observed TCR beta diversity and the percentage of naive T cells measured by flow cytometry.

Details on this clonotype: The target of this receptor is not known. No qualities accompany the bases; no much larger clone lies one base away.

Systemically healthy Caucasian individuals from Russia, about 38 in total and aged roughly 6 to 100 years, were included as donors. Around 10 milliliters of peripheral blood were drawn from each donor into EDTA-treated Vacutainer tubes. Ficoll-Paque density-gradient centrifugation was used to isolate PBMCs, with at least 7 million obtained per sample. Total RNA was extracted from PBMCs with Trizol reagent, with at least 6 micrograms obtained per sample. Naive CD45RAhigh/CD27high T cell percentages were measured by flow cytometry on a PBMC aliquot from every donor. Libraries were constructed by 5' RACE. Sequencing instrument: Illumina HiSeq 2500. A second PCR of roughly 7 to 11 cycles was performed with a sample-barcoded 5' primer and a J-beta primer mix. A unique molecular identifier was introduced onto each TCR beta cDNA molecule by a template-switch 5' adaptor carrying 12 random nucleotides. Each sample yielded at least 2.5 million CDR3-containing paired-end reads. First-strand cDNA synthesis was performed from all RNA using the Mint cDNA synthesis kit, with priming by a TRBC-specific oligonucleotide. All cDNA was treated with uracil-DNA glycosylase and then went through a first 18-cycle PCR with the universal primers M1SS and BC2_uni_R. Per the original workflow: For normalization, 1 million high-quality reads, each with a distinct molecular identifier, were randomly selected from each sample. Instead of being binned into consensus sequences, reads that shared molecular identifiers were thrown out. MiTCR, run with a Q25 quality threshold and the strictest error-elimination algorithm, handled CDR3 identification, clonotype clustering and error correction. Lower-bound total TCR beta diversity was estimated with a nonparametric unseen species model using Euler transformation. TCRdb passed the public sequencing reads through fastp at Q25 and MiXCR, retaining productive beta sequences. Each entry merges the rows of one CDR3 protein and shows their most common DNA and genes. These V and J calls are TCRdb output, not the study's own analysis. Present in this sample are about 900,000 distinct CDR3 sequences, 48% of which were seen just once. The ten largest account for around 15% of the sample.

The CDR3 starts with the cysteine, ends with the phenylalanine, and has 14 residues. The kept DNA is CDR3 alone, 42 bases in frame from the first base. Looking up the germline V gene yields CDR1 SGHRS and CDR2 YFSETQ. Clipping removes 5 bases from V and 5 bases from J, with 7 as the unmatched junction base count. The chain couples TRBV5-1 to TRBJ1-2, with 9 middle bases fitting TRBD1. Sequencing input: blood. The origin of this receptor is a man aged 25 to 40 in good health. The DNA is TGCGCCAGCAGTTACGGGACAGGGCAATATGGCTACACCTTC. This translates into CASSYGTGQYGYTF.